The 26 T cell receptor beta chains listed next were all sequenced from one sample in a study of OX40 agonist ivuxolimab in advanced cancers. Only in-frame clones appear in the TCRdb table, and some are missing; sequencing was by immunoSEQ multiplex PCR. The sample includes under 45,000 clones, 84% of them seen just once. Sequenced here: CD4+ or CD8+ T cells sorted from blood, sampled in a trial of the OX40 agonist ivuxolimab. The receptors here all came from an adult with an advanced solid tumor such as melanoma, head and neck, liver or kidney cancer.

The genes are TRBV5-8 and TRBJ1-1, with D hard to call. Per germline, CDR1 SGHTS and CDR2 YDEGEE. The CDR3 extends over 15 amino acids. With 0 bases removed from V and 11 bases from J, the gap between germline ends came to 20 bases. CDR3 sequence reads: CASSLALGGSQRAFF. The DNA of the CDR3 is TGTGCCAGCAGCTTGGCCCTCGGAGGATCTCAGAGGGCTTTCTTT.

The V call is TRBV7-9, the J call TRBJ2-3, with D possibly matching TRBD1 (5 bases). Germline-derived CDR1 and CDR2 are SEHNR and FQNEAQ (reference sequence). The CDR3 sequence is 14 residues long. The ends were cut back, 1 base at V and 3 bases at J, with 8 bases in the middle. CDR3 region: CASSLGTMTDTQYF. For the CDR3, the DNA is TGTGCCAGCAGCTTAGGGACAATGACAGATACGCAGTATTTT.

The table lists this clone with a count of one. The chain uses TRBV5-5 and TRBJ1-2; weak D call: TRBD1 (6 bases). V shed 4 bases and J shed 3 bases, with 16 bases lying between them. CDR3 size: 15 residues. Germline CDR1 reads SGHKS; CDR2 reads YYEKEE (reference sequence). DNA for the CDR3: TGTGCCAGCAGCACGCTGTTACAGGGCGACTATGGCTACACCTTC. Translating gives CASSTLLQGDYGYTF.

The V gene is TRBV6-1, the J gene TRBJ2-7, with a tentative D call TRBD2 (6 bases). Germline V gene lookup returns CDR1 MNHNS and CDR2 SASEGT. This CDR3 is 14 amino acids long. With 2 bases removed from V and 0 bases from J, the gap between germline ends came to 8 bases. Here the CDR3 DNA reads TGTGCCAGCAGTGAATTCGGGAGCTCCTACGAGCAGTACTTC. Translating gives CASSEFGSSYEQYF.

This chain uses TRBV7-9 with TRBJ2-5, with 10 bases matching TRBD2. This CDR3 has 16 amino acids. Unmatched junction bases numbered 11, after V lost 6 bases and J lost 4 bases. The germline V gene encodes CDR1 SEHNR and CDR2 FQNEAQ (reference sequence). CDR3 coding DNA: TGTGCCAGCAGTTCACTAGCGGGATATGGGATAGAGACCCAGTACTTC. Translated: CASSSLAGYGIETQYF.

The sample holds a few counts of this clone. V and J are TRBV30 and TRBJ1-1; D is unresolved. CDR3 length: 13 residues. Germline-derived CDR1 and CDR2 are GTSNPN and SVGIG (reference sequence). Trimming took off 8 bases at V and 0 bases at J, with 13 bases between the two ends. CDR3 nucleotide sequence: TGTGCCGGCGAGGAACAGATGAACACTGAAGCTTTCTTT. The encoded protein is CAGEEQMNTEAFF.

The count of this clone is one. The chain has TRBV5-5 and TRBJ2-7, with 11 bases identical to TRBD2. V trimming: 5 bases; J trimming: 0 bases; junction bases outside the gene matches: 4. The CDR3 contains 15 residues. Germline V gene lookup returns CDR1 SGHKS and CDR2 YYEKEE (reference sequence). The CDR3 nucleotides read TGTGCCAGCAGTTTAGCGGGAGGGAGCTCCTACGAGCAGTACTTC. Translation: CASSLAGGSSYEQYF.

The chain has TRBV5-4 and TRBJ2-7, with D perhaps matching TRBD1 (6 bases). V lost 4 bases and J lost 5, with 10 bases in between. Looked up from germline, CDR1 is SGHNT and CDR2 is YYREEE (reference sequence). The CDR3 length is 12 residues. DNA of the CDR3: TGTGCCAGCAGCCGCACAGGGAACGAGCAGTACTTC. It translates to CASSRTGNEQYF. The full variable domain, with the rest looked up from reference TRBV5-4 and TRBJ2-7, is ETGVTQSPTHLIKTRGQQVTLRCSSQSGHNTVSWYQQALGQGPQFIFQYYREEENGRGNFPPRFSGLQFPNYSSELNVNALELDDSALYLCASSRTGNEQYFGPGTRLTVT.

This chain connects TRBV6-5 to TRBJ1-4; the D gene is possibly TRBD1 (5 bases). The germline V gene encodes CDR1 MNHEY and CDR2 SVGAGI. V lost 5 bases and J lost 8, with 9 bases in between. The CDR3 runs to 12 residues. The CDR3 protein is CASSPGHEKLFF. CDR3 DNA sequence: TGTGCCAGCAGTCCAGGGCACGAAAAACTGTTTTTT.

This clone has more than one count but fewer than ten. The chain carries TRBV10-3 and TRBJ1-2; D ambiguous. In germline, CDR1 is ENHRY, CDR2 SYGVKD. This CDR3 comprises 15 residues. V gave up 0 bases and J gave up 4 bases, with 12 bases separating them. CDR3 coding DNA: TGTGCCATCAGTGAGTCAGGGCAGCTAGCCTATGGCTACACCTTC. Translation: CAISESGQLAYGYTF.

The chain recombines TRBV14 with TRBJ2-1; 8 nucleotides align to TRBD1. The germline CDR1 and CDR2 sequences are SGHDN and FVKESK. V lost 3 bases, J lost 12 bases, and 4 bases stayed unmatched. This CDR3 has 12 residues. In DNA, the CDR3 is TGTGCCAGCAGCCACTCAGGGGGCAGGCAGTTCTTC. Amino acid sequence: CASSHSGGRQFF.

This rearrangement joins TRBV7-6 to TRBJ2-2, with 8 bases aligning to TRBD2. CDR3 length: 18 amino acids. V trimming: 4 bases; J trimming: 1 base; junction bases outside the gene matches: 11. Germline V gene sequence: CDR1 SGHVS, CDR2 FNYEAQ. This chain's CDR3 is CASSSIVWTSKNTGELFF. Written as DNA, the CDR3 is TGTGCCAGCAGCTCAATAGTTTGGACTAGCAAGAACACCGGGGAGCTGTTTTTT.

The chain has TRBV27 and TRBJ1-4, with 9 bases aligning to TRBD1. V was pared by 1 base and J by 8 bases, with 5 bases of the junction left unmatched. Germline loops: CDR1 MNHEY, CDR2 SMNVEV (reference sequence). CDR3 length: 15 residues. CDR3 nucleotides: TGTGCCAGCAGTTTATTGACAGGGGGGCGGGAAAAACTGTTTTTT. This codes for CASSLLTGGREKLFF.

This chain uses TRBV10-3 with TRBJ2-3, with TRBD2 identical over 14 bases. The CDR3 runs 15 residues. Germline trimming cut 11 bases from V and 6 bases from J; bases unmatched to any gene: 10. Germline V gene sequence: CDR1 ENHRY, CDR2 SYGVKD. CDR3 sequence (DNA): TGTGCCTCCAGACTAGCGGGGGGGTCGGGGGATACGCAGTATTTT. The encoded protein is CASRLAGGSGDTQYF.

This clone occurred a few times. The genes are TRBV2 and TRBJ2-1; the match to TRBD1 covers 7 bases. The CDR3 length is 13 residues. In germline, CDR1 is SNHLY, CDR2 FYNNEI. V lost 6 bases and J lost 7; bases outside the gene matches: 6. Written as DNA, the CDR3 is TGTGCCAGCAGAGGACAGGTCGGGAATGAGCAGTTCTTC. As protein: CASRGQVGNEQFF.

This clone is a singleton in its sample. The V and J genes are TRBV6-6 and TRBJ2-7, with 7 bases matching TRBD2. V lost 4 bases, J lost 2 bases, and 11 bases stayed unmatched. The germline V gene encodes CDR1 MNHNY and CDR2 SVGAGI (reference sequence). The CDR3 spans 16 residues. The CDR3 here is CASSSPLGGSAYEQYF. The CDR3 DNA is TGTGCCAGCAGTTCCCCCCTGGGGGGGTCGGCCTACGAGCAGTACTTC.

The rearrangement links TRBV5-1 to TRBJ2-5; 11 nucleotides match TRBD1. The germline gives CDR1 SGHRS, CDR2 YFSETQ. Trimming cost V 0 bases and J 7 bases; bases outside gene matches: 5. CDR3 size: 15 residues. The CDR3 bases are TGCGCCAGCAGCTTGGAGGGACAGGGGGATGGGACCCAGTACTTC. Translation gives CASSLEGQGDGTQYF.

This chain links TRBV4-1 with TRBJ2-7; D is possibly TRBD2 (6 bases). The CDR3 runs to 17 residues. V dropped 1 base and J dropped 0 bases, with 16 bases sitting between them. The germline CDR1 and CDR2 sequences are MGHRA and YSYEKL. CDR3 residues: CASSQGGFGGGSYEQYF. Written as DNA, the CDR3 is TGCGCCAGCAGCCAAGGAGGTTTCGGGGGAGGCTCCTACGAGCAGTACTTC.

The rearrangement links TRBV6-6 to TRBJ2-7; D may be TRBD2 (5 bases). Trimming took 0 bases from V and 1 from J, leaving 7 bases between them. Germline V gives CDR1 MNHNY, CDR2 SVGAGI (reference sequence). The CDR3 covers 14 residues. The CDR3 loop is CASSYSRDSYEQYF. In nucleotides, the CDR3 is TGTGCCAGCAGTTACTCACGGGATTCCTACGAGCAGTACTTC.

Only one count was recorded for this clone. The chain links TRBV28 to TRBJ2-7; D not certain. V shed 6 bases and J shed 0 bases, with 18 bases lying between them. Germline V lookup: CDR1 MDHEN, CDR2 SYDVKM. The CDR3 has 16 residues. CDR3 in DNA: TGTGCCAGCAGCGACCCCGGGTCTCCGAGCTCCTACGAGCAGTACTTC. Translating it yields CASSDPGSPSSYEQYF. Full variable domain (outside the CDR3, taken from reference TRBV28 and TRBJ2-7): DVKVTQSSRYLVKRTGEKVFLECVQDMDHENMFWYRQDPGLGLRLIYFSYDVKMKEKGDIPEGYSVSREKKERFSLILESASTNQTSMYLCASSDPGSPSSYEQYFGPGTRLTVT.

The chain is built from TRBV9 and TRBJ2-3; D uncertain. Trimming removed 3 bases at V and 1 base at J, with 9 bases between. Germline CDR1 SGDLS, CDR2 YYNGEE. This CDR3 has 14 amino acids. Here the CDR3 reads CASSALRGTDTQYF. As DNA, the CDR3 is TGTGCCAGCAGCGCCCTACGGGGCACAGATACGCAGTATTTT.

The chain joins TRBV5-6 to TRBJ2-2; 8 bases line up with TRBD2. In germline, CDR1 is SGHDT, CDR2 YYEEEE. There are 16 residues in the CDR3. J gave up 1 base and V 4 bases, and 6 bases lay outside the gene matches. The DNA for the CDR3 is TGTGCCAGCAGCCCCCAAGCGGGAGAGAACACCGGGGAGCTGTTTTTT. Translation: CASSPQAGENTGELFF.

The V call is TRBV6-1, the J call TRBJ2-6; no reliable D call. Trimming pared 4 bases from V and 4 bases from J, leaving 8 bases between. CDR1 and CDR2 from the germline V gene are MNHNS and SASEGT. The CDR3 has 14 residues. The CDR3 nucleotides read TGTGCCAGCAGTGGAGGTTCCGGGGCCAACGTCCTGACTTTC. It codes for CASSGGSGANVLTF.

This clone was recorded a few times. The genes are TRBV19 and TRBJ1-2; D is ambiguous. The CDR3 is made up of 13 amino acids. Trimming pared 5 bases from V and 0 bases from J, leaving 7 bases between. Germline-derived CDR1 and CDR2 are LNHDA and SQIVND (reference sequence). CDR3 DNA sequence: TGTGCCAGTAGTGGGCTAGCTAACTATGGCTACACCTTC. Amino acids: CASSGLANYGYTF.

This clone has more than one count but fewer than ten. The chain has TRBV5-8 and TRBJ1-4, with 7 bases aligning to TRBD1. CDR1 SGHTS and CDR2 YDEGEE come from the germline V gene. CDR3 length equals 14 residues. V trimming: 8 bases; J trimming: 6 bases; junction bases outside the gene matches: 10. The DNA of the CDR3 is TGTGCCAGTTCCCCCGGGACAGATCATGAAAAACTGTTTTTT. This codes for CASSPGTDHEKLFF. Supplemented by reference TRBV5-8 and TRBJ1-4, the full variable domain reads EAGVTQSPTHLIKTRGQQATLRCSPISGHTSVYWYQQALGLGLQFLLWYDEGEERNRGNFPPRFSGRQFPNYSSELNVNALELEDSALYLCASSPGTDHEKLFFGSGTQLSVL.

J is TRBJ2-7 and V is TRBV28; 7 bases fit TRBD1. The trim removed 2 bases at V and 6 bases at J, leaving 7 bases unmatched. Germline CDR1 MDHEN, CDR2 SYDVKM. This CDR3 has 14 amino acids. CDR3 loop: CASSLLKDRSEQYF. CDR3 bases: TGTGCCAGCAGTTTACTAAAGGACAGGAGCGAGCAGTACTTC.